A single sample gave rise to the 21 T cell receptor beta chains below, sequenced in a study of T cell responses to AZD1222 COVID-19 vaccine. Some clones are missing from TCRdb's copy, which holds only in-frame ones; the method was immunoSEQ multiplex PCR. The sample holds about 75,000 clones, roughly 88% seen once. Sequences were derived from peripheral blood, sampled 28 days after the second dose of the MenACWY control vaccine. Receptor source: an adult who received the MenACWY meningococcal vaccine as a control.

For the CDR3, the DNA is TGTGCCAGCAGCCCCTTCCAACAGAGCAATAGCAATCAGCCCCAGCATTTT. It yields the protein CASSPFQQSNSNQPQHF. The chain couples TRBV27 to TRBJ1-5; D is ambiguous. The germline V gene has CDR1 MNHEY and CDR2 SMNVEV (reference sequence). Trimming took 6 bases from V and 0 from J, leaving 18 bases between them. The CDR3 contains 17 residues.

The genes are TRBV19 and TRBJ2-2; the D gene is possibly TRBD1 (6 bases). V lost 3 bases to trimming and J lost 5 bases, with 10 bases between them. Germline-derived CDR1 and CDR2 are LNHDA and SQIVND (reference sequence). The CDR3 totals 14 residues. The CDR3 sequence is CASSIYQGTGELFF. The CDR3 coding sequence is TGTGCCAGTAGTATCTACCAGGGGACCGGGGAGCTGTTTTTT.

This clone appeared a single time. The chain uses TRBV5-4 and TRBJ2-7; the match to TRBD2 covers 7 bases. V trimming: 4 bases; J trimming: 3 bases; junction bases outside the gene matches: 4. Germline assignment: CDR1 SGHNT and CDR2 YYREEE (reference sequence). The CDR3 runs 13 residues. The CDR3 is CASSSAGDYEQYF. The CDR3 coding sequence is TGTGCCAGCAGCAGTGCGGGGGACTACGAGCAGTACTTC.

The CDR3 nucleotides are TGTGCCAGCAGTGACGAGCGTGTTAGCTCCTATAATTCACCCCTCCACTTT. It is translated as CASSDERVSSYNSPLHF. The chain uses TRBV6-4 and TRBJ1-6; D is unresolved. The CDR3 totals 17 residues. Germline V CDR1 and CDR2: MRHNA, SNTAGT. Trimming removed 2 bases at V and 0 bases at J, with 11 bases between.

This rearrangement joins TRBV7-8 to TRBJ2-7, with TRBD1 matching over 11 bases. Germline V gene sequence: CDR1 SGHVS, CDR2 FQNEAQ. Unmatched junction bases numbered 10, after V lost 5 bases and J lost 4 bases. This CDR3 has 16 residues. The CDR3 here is CASSTGQGAFGYEQYF. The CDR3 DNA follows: TGTGCCAGCAGCACTGGACAGGGGGCGTTTGGGTACGAGCAGTACTTC.

The CDR3 sequence: CASSRDTEAFF. CDR3 nucleotides: TGTGCCAGCAGCCGGGACACTGAAGCTTTCTTT. V is TRBV14 and J is TRBJ1-1; D call uncertain. In germline, CDR1 is SGHDN, CDR2 FVKESK. V shed 4 bases and J shed 3 bases, with 3 bases lying between them. The CDR3 extends over 11 amino acids.

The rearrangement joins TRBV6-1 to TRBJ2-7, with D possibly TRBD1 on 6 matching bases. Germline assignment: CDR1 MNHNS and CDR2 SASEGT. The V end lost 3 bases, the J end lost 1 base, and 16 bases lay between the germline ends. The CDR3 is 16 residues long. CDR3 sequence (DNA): TGTGCCAGCAGTGACACTATGAGGGGGAAGTCCTACGAGCAGTACTTC. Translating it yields CASSDTMRGKSYEQYF.

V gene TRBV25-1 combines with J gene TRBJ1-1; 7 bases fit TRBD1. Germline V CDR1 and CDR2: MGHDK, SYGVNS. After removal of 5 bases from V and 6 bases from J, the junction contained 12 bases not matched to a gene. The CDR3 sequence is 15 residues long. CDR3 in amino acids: CASSSREGTGAEAFF. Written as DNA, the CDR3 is TGTGCCAGCAGTTCACGCGAGGGTACAGGGGCTGAAGCTTTCTTT.

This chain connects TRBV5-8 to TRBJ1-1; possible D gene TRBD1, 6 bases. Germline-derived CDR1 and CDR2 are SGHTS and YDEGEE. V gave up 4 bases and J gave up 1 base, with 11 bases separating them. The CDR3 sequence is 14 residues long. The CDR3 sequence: CASSVGTKNTEAFF. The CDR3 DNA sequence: TGTGCCAGCAGCGTCGGGACAAAGAACACTGAAGCTTTCTTT. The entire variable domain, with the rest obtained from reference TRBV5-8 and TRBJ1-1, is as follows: EAGVTQSPTHLIKTRGQQATLRCSPISGHTSVYWYQQALGLGLQFLLWYDEGEERNRGNFPPRFSGRQFPNYSSELNVNALELEDSALYLCASSVGTKNTEAFFGQGTRLTVV.

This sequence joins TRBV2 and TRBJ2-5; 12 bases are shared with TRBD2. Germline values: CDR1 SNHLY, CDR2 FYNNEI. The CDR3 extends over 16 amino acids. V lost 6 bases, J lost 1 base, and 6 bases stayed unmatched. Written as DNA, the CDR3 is TGTGCCAGCAGCAAACGACTAGCGGGGGCCCAAGAGACCCAGTACTTC. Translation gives CASSKRLAGAQETQYF.

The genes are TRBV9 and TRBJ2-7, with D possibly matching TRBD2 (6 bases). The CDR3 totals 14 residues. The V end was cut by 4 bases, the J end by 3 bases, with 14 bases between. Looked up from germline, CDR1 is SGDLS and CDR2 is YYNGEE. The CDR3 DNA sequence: TGTGCCAGCAGCTCGGGGCAGGGAGGCTACGAGCAGTACTTC. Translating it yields CASSSGQGGYEQYF.

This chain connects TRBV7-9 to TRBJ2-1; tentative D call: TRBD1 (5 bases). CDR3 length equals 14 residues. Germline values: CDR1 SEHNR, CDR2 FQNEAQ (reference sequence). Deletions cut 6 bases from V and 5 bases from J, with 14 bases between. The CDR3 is CASRHISRDNEQFF. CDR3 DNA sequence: TGTGCCAGCAGACACATAAGCAGGGACAATGAGCAGTTCTTC. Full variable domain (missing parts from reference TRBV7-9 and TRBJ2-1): DTGVSQNPRHKITKRGQNVTFRCDPISEHNRLYWYRQTLGQGPEFLTYFQNEAQLEKSRLLSDRFSAERPKGSFSTLEIQRTEQGDSAMYLCASRHISRDNEQFFGPGTRLTVL.

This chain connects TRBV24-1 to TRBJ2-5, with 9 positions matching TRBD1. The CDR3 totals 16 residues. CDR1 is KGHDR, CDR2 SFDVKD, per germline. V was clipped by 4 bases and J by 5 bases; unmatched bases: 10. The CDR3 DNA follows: TGTGCCACCAGTGACCCCGAAACAGGGGGCTGGGAGACCCAGTACTTC. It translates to CATSDPETGGWETQYF.

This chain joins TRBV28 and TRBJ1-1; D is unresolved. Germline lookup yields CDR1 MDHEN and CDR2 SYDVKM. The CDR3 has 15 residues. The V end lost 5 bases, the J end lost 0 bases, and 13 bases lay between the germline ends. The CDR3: CASSPRSPMNTEAFF. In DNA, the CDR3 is TGTGCCAGCAGTCCCCGCTCTCCGATGAACACTGAAGCTTTCTTT.

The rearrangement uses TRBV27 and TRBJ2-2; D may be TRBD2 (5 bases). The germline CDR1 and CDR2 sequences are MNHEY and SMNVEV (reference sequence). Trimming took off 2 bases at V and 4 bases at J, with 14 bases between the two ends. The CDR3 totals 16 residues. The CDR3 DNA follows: TGTGCCAGCAGTTTAGCCTGGGGAGATAGCACCGGGGAGCTGTTTTTT. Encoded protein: CASSLAWGDSTGELFF.

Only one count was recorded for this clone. Here the CDR3 reads CASSVGQGVSPLHF. The DNA for the CDR3 is TGTGCCAGTAGCGTTGGGCAGGGAGTTTCACCCCTCCACTTT. The V call is TRBV19, the J call TRBJ1-6; D is possibly TRBD1 (5 bases). The germline V gene encodes CDR1 LNHDA and CDR2 SQIVND (reference sequence). The CDR3 sequence is 14 residues long. Trimming left V 6 bases short and J 9 bases short, with 15 bases between.

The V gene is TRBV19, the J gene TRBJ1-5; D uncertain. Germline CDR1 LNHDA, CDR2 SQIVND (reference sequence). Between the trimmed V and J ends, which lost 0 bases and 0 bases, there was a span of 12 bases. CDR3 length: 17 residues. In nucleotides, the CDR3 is TGTGCCAGTAGTATAGATCCGAACAGTTATAGCAATCAGCCCCAGCATTTT. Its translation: CASSIDPNSYSNQPQHF.

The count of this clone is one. The CDR3 nucleotides are TGTGCCAGCAGTTTACTGGGCCTAGCGGGGGGTCAGGAGACCCAGTACTTC. This translates into CASSLLGLAGGQETQYF. This chain connects TRBV27 to TRBJ2-5, with 11 bases matching TRBD2. V shed 2 bases, J shed 5 bases, and the junction held 10 bases outside the gene matches. CDR3 length equals 17 residues. The germline V gene encodes CDR1 MNHEY and CDR2 SMNVEV (reference sequence).

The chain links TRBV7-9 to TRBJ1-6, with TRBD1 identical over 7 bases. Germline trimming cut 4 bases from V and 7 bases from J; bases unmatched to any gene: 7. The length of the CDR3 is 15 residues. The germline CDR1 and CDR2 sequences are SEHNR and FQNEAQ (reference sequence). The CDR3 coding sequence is TGTGCCAGCAGCTCAGGGGGGGAAGGGAATTCACCCCTCCACTTT. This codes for CASSSGGEGNSPLHF. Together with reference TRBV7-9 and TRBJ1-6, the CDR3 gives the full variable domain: DTGVSQNPRHKITKRGQNVTFRCDPISEHNRLYWYRQTLGQGPEFLTYFQNEAQLEKSRLLSDRFSAERPKGSFSTLEIQRTEQGDSAMYLCASSSGGEGNSPLHFGNGTRLTVT.

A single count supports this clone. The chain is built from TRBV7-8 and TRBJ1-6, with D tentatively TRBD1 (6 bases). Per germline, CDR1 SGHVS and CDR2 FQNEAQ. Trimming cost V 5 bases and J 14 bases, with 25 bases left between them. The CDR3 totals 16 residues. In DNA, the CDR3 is TGTGCCAGCAGCCATTCCGGGTCAGGGGCTCCTGTGTCCCTCCACTTT. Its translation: CASSHSGSGAPVSLHF.

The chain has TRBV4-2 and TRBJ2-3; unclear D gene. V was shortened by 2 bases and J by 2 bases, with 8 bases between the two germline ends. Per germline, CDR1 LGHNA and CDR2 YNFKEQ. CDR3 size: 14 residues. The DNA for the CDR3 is TGTGCCAGCAGCCAATGGCAGTTCACAGATACGCAGTATTTT. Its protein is CASSQWQFTDTQYF.